The 7 T cell receptor beta chains given below trace back to one sample, sequenced in a study of breast tumors, draining lymph nodes, adjacent tissues. TCRdb independently ran MiXCR on the multiplex PCR reads; one entry per CDR3 protein. Of about 130,000 distinct CDR3 sequences listed, about 20% are singletons. Samples came from axillary lymph nodes draining the breast cancer. The sequenced sample consisted of axillary lymph node tissue. The receptors originated from a female donor with breast cancer. Some clones in this sample may be carry-over from other donors' samples.

This clonotype appeared many times. The V call is TRBV2, the J call TRBJ1-5; a weak D match, TRBD1 (6 bases). Germline V gene sequence: CDR1 SNHLY, CDR2 FYNNEI. Trimming shortened V by 6 bases and J by 4 bases, and 10 bases separated the two germline ends. The CDR3 is 13 amino acids. The CDR3 DNA is TGTGCCAGCAGGGGGACACAAAATCAGCCCCAGCATTTT. Protein: CASRGTQNQPQHF.

Concerning this clonotype itself: Given a much more abundant clone one base away, this may be a read error. The chain has TRBV19 and TRBJ2-5; 9 positions match TRBD2. With 9 bases clipped from V and 5 bases from J, the junction kept 13 bases outside the gene matches. The germline gives CDR1 LNHDA, CDR2 SQIVND (reference sequence). This CDR3 spans 15 amino acids. The CDR3 loop reads CASRLGGGGGETQYF. In DNA form, the CDR3 reads TGTGCCAGCCGACTCGGCGGGGGGGGCGGGGAGACCCAGTACTTC.

There are many counts of this clonotype. The rearrangement uses TRBV20-1 and TRBJ2-3; D possibly corresponds to TRBD2 (6 bases). The CDR3 covers 14 residues. Trimming pared 4 bases from V and 0 bases from J, leaving 11 bases between. Germline V lookup: CDR1 DFQATT, CDR2 SNEGSKA (reference sequence). CDR3 in DNA: TGCAGTGCTACTGCGGGGTCTAGCACAGATACGCAGTATTTT. It specifies CSATAGSSTDTQYF.

There are many counts of this clonotype. The genes are TRBV7-9 and TRBJ2-5; 10 bases agree with TRBD2. Trimming removed 5 bases from V and 1 base from J; junction bases left unmatched: 13. Germline lookup yields CDR1 SEHNR and CDR2 FQNEAQ (reference sequence). The CDR3 has 18 residues. The CDR3 region is CASSPIAGGWKIQETQYF. CDR3 nucleotide sequence: TGTGCCAGCAGCCCTATAGCGGGAGGTTGGAAAATCCAAGAGACCCAGTACTTC.

This clonotype was recorded at least ten times. The V and J genes are TRBV6-5 and TRBJ2-7, with D possibly TRBD1 on 5 matching bases. CDR1 and CDR2 (germline): MNHEY, SVGAGI. V was trimmed by 2 bases and J by 1 base, leaving 6 bases between them. The CDR3 loop spans 13 amino acids. The CDR3 region has the DNA TGTGCCAGCAGTTACGACAGATCCTACGAGCAGTACTTC. Translated, it gives CASSYDRSYEQYF.

This clonotype was picked up a small number of times. The genes are TRBV28 and TRBJ2-1; no reliable D call. The CDR3 extends over 16 amino acids. V was pared by 2 bases and J by 2 bases, with 13 bases between. Looked up from germline, CDR1 is MDHEN and CDR2 is SYDVKM. The CDR3 bases are TGTGCCAGCAGTTTAGTCGGCGGAGCCCCCTACAATGAGCAGTTCTTC. This gives the protein CASSLVGGAPYNEQFF.

This clonotype was seen many times. As DNA, the CDR3 is TGTGCCAGCAAATTGGACAGTACTAGCAATCAGCCCCAGCATTTT. It yields the protein CASKLDSTSNQPQHF. The gene calls are TRBV6-2 or TRBV6-3 and TRBJ1-5; the D gene is possibly TRBD1 (6 bases). V dropped 7 bases and J dropped 0 bases, with 13 bases sitting between them. The CDR3 consists of 15 residues. From germline, CDR1 is MNHEY and CDR2 SVGEGT.